The clone carrying this T cell receptor beta chain turned up a few times. Antigen specificity is unknown. The data belong to a study of cytomegalovirus exposure and HLA in healthy donors. Study observations and caveats: Being indistinguishable, some V segments were excluded, TRBV6-2 and TRBV6-3 among them. TCR beta chain V- and J-gene trimming was linked, in a later analysis, to a missense variant in DCLRE1C.

This CDR3 spans 15 amino acids. The germline gives CDR1 ENHRY, CDR2 SYGVKD. Trimming left V 6 bases short and J 5 bases short, with 16 bases between. PCR was performed using 60 Vbeta and 13 Jbeta primers. The authors' processing: It was a later analysis that counted 83 million or so unique TCR beta chains, of which some 12 million were shared. Repertoires were generated with immunoSEQ multiplex PCR, while TCRdb's copy carries only in-frame clones and drops some. From that table come the V and J calls and clone size; the DNA was used to work out D and trimming. This sample has about 86,000 clones, with around three quarters found just once.

The V call is TRBV10-3, the J call TRBJ2-2, with D possibly matching TRBD2 (6 bases). The sequence was obtained from a man aged 60 to 69 in good health and CMV-seronegative. The sequenced material came from PBMCs. CDR3 DNA sequence: TGTGCCATCAGCGCTGGAGAGGCGGGGACCGGGGAGCTGTTTTTT. Translating gives CAISAGEAGTGELFF.